The 8 T cell receptor beta chains in this list originate from one sample, sequenced in a study of T cells after yellow fever vaccination. TCRdb recomputed calls from the 5' RACE reads with MiXCR, one row per CDR3 protein. The data contain roughly 32,000 distinct CDR3 sequences, roughly 10% of them singletons. Specimen: PBMCs, either bulk or a sorted T-cell subset (CD4+, CD8+, memory, or dextramer-sorted; not recorded which), collected roughly 14 days after the first yellow fever vaccination. The source of these receptors is a man between 18 and 35 years old who received the YFV17D yellow fever vaccine.

This clonotype was counted ten times or more. This chain links TRBV12-3 or TRBV12-4 with TRBJ1-2; possibly TRBD1 for D (5 bases). The V end lost 6 bases, the J end lost 5 bases, and 13 bases lay between the germline ends. The CDR3 covers 13 residues. Written as DNA, the CDR3 is TGTGCCAGCAGACCGGACACGGTTTATGGCTACACCTTC. This translates into CASRPDTVYGYTF.

This clonotype was counted at least ten times. The chain uses TRBV29-1 and TRBJ1-2, with no clear D. Between the trimmed V and J ends, which lost 0 bases and 2 bases, there was a span of 13 bases. Germline lookup yields CDR1 SQVTM and CDR2 ANQGSEA. The CDR3 length is 15 residues. The CDR3 DNA is TGCAGCGTTGAAGAAGGTACGGCGGAGAACTATGGCTACACCTTC. Amino acids: CSVEEGTAENYGYTF.

This clonotype was detected many times. The gene calls are TRBV5-6 and TRBJ2-5; D may be TRBD1 (6 bases). The CDR3 runs to 13 residues. Looked up from germline, CDR1 is SGHDT and CDR2 is YYEEEE. Trimming pared 4 bases from V and 4 bases from J, leaving 11 bases between. DNA for the CDR3: TGTGCCAGCAGCGTAGGGGGACCAGAGACCCAGTACTTC. It codes for CASSVGGPETQYF.

This chain uses TRBV5-1 with TRBJ2-6, with 9 bases that match TRBD1. CDR3 length equals 18 residues. Germline V CDR1 and CDR2: SGHRS, YFSETQ. Trimming at V came to 0 bases and at J to 2 bases, leaving 6 bases not matched to a gene. The CDR3: CASSLDLTGGAGANVLTF. CDR3 nucleotides: TGCGCCAGCAGCTTGGACCTTACAGGGGGCGCTGGGGCCAACGTCCTGACTTTC.

Comment on this clonotype: Being one base from a much bigger clone, this may be a read error. The rearrangement uses TRBV12-3 or TRBV12-4 and TRBJ2-2, with unresolved D. V was trimmed by 4 bases and J by 9 bases, leaving 15 bases between them. This CDR3 is built from 14 residues. For the CDR3, the DNA is TGTGCCAGCAGTTACGCGTATTGGGCCTGGGAGCTGTTTTTT. Residues: CASSYAYWAWELFF.

The J gene is TRBJ1-6, the V gene TRBV6-5; TRBD1 agrees at 7 bases. CDR1 MNHEY and CDR2 SVGAGI come from the germline V gene. J lost 8 bases, V lost 5 bases, and 9 bases had no gene match. This CDR3 has 15 residues. The CDR3 sequence: CASSNPTGKDSPLHF. CDR3 in DNA: TGTGCCAGCAGTAACCCGACAGGGAAGGATTCACCCCTCCACTTT.

This clonotype has a count of ten or more. The chain couples TRBV6-5 to TRBJ2-1; 8 bases fit TRBD2. This CDR3 has 17 residues. Per the germline V gene, CDR1 is MNHEY and CDR2 is SVGAGI. V lost 0 bases and J lost 3; bases outside the gene matches: 7. The CDR3 sequence: CASSYSSWRGVYNEQFF. In DNA form, the CDR3 reads TGTGCCAGCAGTTACTCGAGTTGGCGGGGGGTCTACAATGAGCAGTTCTTC.

This clonotype has a count of ten or more. This rearrangement joins TRBV7-2 to TRBJ1-1; D is unclear. The CDR3 is 14 residues long. Looked up from germline, CDR1 is SGHTA and CDR2 is FQGNSA. V lost 0 bases and J 1 base, leaving 6 bases between the germline ends. The CDR3: CASSLARGNTEAFF. The DNA for the CDR3 is TGTGCCAGCAGCTTAGCGCGAGGGAACACTGAAGCTTTCTTT.